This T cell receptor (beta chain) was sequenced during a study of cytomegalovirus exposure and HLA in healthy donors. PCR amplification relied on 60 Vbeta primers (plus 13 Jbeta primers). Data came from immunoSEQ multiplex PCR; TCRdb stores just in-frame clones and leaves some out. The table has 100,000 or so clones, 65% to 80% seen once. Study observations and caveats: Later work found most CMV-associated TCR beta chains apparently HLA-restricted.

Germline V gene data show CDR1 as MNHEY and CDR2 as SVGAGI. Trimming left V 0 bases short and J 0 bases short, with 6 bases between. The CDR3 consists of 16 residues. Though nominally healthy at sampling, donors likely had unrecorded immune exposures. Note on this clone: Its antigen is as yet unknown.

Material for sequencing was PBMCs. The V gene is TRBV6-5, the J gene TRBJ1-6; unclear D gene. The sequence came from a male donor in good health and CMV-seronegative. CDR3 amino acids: CASSYSPFSYNSPLHF. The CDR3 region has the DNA TGTGCCAGCAGTTACTCCCCGTTCTCCTATAATTCACCCCTCCACTTT.